A selection of T cell receptor beta chains follows, all from one sample in a study of technical replicates of blood from a few donors. Only in-frame clones appear in the TCRdb table, and some are missing; sequencing was by immunoSEQ multiplex PCR. The sample lists 64,000 or so clones; roughly 96% were seen once. The sample comprised T cells isolated from PBMCs. The receptors originated from a human donor in good health. CDR3s include the opening cysteine and the closing phenylalanine or tryptophan. Part of the rows lack a size; the others show once, few, many or a class for expanded clones.

clone size: .; V gene: TRBV5-1; CDR3 protein: CASSLRGSPYEQYF
clone size: .; V gene: TRBV4-1; CDR3 protein: CASSPGGLGNQPQHF
clone size: .; V gene: TRBV5-4; CDR3 protein: CASTPVGAGNEQFF
clone size: once; V gene: TRBV4-1; CDR3 protein: CASSHKGGRYTGELFF
clone size: .; V gene: TRBV7-9; CDR3 protein: CASSLEPGLGGTYEQYF
clone size: .; V gene: TRBV7-9; CDR3 protein: CASSSTSGSYEQYF
clone size: .; V gene: TRBV6-5; CDR3 protein: CASSYGPRGNTIYF
clone size: .; V gene: TRBV30; CDR3 protein: CAWSVLRNSPLHF
clone size: .; V gene: TRBV29-1; CDR3 protein: CSVCNPGQGVGTDTQYF
clone size: .; V gene: TRBV11-2; CDR3 protein: CASSLGVSGSQYF
clone size: .; V gene: TRBV5-1; CDR3 protein: CASRLAGTGDLLAKNIQYF
clone size: once; V gene: TRBV6-5; CDR3 protein: CASSDRVEEKLFF
clone size: .; V gene: TRBV30; CDR3 protein: CASITGVTGNTIYF
clone size: .; V gene: TRBV10-3; CDR3 protein: CATTGRTELSPLHF
clone size: .; V gene: TRBV2; CDR3 protein: CASWVGSGRAGETQYF
clone size: .; V gene: TRBV7-3; CDR3 protein: CASSPQGTGELFF
clone size: .; V gene: TRBV27; CDR3 protein: CASSLWTGGNSPLHF
clone size: .; V gene: TRBV7-9; CDR3 protein: CASSYSNQPQHF
clone size: .; V gene: TRBV6-5; CDR3 protein: CASSSGDRLVYEQYF
clone size: .; V gene: TRBV5-1; CDR3 protein: CASSSQGDTEAFF
clone size: .; V gene: TRBV6-5; CDR3 protein: CASRYSGQGKNIQYF
clone size: .; V gene: TRBV2; CDR3 protein: CASTGPPYEQYF
clone size: once; V gene: TRBV30; CDR3 protein: CAWITGTGKKDGYTF
clone size: .; V gene: TRBV28; CDR3 protein: CASSLGTGTGDYGYTF
clone size: .; V gene: TRBV7-2; CDR3 protein: CASSPPSSGAYEQYF
clone size: .; V gene: TRBV29-1; CDR3 protein: CSVVQLAEAFF
clone size: .; V gene: TRBV29-1; CDR3 protein: CSVGETSESSYNEQFF
clone size: .; V gene: TRBV19; CDR3 protein: CASSPRLAGDYEQYF
clone size: .; V gene: TRBV5-3; CDR3 protein: CARSWNLPGQGYSLTYEQYF